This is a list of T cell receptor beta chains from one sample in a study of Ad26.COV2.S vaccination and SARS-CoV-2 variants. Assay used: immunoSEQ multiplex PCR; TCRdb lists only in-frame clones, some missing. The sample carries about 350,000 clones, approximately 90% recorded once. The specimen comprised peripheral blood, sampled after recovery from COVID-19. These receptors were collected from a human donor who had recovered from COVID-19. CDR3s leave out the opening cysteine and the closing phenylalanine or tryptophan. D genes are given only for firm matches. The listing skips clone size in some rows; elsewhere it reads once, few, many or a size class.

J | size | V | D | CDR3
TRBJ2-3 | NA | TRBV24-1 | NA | ATSDGREISTDTQY
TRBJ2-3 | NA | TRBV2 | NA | ASSDRGGADTQY
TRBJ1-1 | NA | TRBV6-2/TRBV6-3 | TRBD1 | ASSYSWDRITEAF
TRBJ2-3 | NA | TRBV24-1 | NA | ATSGTDPGTDTQY
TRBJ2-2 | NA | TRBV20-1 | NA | SAQNTGELF
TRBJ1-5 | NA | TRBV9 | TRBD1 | ASSPTTGDQPQH
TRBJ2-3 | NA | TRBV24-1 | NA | ATSDFPSRGTDTQY
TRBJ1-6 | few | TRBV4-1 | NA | ASSPGSYNSPLH
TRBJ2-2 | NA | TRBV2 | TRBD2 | ASTEGSGGPNTGELF
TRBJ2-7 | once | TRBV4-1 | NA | ASSHSTANSYEQY
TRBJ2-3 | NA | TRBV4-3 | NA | ASSQGVSTDTQY
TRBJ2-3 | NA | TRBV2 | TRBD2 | ASVWEGSTDTQY
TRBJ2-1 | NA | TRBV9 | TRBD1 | ASSPGTGGVEQF
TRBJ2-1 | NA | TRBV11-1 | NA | ASSYRESSYNEQF
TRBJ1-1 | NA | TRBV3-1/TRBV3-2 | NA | ASSQDPARANTEAF
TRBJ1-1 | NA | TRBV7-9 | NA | ASSLALGGAEAF
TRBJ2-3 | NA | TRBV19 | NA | ASKRDIDTDTQY
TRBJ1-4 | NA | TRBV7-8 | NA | ASSLAINSMRANEKLF
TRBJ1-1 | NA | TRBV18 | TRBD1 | ASSATGNQAF
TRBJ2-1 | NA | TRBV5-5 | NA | ASSSQVGGGSYNEQF
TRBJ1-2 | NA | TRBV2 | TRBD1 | ASSGTGGPSPYGYT
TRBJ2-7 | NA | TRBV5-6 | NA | ASSLGAYEQY
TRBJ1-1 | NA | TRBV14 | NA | ASSQEGGGYTEAF
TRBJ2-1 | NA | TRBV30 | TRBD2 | AWSARGGYNEQF
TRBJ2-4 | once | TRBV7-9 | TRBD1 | ASSLPTGGLAKNIQY
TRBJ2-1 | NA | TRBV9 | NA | ASSETGDSVNEQF
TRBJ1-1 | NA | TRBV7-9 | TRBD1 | ASSRGTVNTEAF
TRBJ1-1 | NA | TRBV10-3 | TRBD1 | AISPGQDDTEAF
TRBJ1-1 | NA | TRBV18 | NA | ASPPGGGWTEAF
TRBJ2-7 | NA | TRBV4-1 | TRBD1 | ASSQPGQGIYEQY
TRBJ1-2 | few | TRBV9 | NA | ASSAQENYGYT
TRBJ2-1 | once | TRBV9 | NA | ASSVGTSEGNEQF
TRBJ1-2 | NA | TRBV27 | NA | ASSPTPLNYGYT
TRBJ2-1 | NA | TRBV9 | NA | ASSVGDSYNEQF
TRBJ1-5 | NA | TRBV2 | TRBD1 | ASMQAGGYQPQH
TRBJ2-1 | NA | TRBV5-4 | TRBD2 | ASSLSAGGPNEQF
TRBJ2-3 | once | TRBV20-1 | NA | SASLLAGLTDTQY
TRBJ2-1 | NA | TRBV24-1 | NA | ATSEVVPGEQF
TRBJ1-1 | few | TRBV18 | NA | ASYDLANTEAF
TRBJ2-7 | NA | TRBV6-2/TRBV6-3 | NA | ASSYGQISYEQY